This TCR beta chain is drawn from a study of T-cell reconstitution after alpha-beta-depleted transplantation in children. Germline V gene sequence: CDR1 SGDLS, CDR2 YYNGEE. The CDR3 runs to 13 residues. V lost 3 bases and J lost 1, with 7 bases in between. This clonotype showed up many times. Unique molecular identifiers featured in how the TCRbeta library was prepared. MiXCR, run by TCRdb on the PCR reads, gives a single entry per CDR3 protein. The table records fewer than 750,000 distinct CDR3 sequences, about 23% of them present only once. The sequenced sample was PBMCs, mostly from graft donor cells, obtained 360 days after TCRalphabeta/CD19-depleted stem cell transplant. The chain combines TRBV9 with TRBJ1-1; D not certain. This TCR derives from a boy younger than two who had a stem cell transplant for acute myeloid leukemia, so the T cells may come from the graft donor. CDR3 DNA: TGTGCCAGCAGCGCCAGCGGGAACACTGAAGCTTTCTTT. Protein sequence: CASSASGNTEAFF.